This TCR beta chain was sequenced during a study of blood T cell repertoires in COVID-19. Overall study: The United States, Italy and Spain were the sources of the acute and convalescent COVID-19 samples. The analysed material was cDNA or gDNA that came from T cells, B-cell-depleted T cells, or PBMCs.

In the source study's methods: Amplified reference gene primers provided the basis for estimating nucleated cell counts. Using immunoSEQ multiplex PCR, the repertoire was profiled, and TCRdb retains in-frame clones only, with some absent. The V and J calls and clone size were taken over from that table, and D and trimming were inferred from the DNA. Here the sample spans some 85,000 clones, over 60% being singletons. V shed 3 bases and J 7 bases; nucleotides not matched to a gene: 9. CDR3 size: 15 residues. Germline V gene sequence: CDR1 LNHDA, CDR2 SQIVND (reference sequence). This TCR derives from a human donor in a cohort sampled during active COVID-19. The chain is built from TRBV19 and TRBJ1-5, with 7 positions matching TRBD1. The sequenced sample was peripheral blood. This CDR3 reads CASSMKQGNRQPQHF. In DNA form, the CDR3 reads TGTGCCAGTAGTATGAAACAGGGGAATAGACAGCCCCAGCATTTT. The variable domain in full, with the rest retrieved from reference TRBV19 and TRBJ1-5, is DGGITQSPKYLFRKEGQNVTLSCEQNLNHDAMYWYRQDPGQGLRLIYYSQIVNDFQKGDIAEGYSVSREKKESFPLTVTSAQKNPTAFYLCASSMKQGNRQPQHFGDGTRLSIL.